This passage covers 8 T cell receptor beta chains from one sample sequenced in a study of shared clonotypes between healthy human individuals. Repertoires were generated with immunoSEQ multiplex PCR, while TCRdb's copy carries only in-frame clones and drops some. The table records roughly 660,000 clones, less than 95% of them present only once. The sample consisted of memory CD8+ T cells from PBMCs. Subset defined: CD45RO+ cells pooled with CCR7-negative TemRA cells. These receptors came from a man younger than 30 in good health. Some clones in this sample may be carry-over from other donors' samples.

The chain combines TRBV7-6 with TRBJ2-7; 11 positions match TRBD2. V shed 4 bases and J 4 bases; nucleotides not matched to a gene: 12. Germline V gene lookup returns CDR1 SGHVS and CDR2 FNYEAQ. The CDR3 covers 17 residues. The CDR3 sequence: CASSSLPGGTSGYEQYF. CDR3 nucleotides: TGTGCCAGCAGCTCCCTTCCGGGAGGGACTAGCGGATACGAGCAGTACTTC. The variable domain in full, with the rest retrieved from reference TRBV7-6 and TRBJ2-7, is GAGVSQSPRYKVTKRGQDVALRCDPISGHVSLYWYRQALGQGPEFLTYFNYEAQQDKSGLPNDRFSAERPEGSISTLTIQRTEQRDSAMYRCASSSLPGGTSGYEQYFGPGTRLTVT.

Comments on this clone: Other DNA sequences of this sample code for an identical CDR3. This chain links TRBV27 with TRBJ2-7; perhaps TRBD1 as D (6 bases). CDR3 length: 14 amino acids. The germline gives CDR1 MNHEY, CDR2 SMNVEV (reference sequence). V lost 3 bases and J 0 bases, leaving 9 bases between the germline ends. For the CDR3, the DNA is TGTGCCAGCAGTTTGGGCAGGGGCTCCTACGAGCAGTACTTC. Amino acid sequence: CASSLGRGSYEQYF.

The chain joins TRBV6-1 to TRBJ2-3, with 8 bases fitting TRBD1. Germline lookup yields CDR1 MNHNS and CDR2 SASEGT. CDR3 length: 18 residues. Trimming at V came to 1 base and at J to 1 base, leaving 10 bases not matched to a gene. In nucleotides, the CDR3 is TGTGCCAGCAGTGAAGGGTCAGGGGGCTTATGGGGCACAGATACGCAGTATTTT. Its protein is CASSEGSGGLWGTDTQYF.

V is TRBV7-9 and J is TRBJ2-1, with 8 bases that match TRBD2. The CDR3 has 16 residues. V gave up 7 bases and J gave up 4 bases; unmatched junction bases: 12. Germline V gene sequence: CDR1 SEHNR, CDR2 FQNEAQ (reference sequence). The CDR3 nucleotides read TGTGCCAGCACCCCCTTCCCGGGAGGGCCGTACAATGAGCAGTTCTTC. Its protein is CASTPFPGGPYNEQFF.

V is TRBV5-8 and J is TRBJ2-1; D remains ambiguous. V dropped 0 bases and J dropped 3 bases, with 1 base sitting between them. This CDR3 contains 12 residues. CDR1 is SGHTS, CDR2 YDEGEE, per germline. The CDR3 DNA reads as TGTGCCAGCAGCTTGGTCTACAATGAGCAGTTCTTC. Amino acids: CASSLVYNEQFF.

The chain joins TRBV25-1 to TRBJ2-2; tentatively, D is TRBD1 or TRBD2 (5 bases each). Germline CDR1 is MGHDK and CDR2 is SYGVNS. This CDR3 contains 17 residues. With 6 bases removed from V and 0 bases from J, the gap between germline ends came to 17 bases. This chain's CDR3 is CASRDEYVGANTGELFF. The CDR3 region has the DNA TGTGCCAGCAGGGATGAATATGTGGGGGCGAACACCGGGGAGCTGTTTTTT.

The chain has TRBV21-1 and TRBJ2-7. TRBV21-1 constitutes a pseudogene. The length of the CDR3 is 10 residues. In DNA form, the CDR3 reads TGTGCCAGGGGGGCCTACGAGCAGTACTTC. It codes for CARGAYEQYF.

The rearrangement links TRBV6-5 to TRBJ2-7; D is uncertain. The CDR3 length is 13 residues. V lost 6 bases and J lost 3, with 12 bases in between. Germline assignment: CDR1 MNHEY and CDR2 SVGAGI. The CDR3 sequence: CASSDIDLYEQYF. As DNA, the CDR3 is TGTGCCAGCAGCGATATAGATCTCTACGAGCAGTACTTC.